The rows below give T cell receptor beta chains drawn from one sample of a study of T-cell memory formation after mild COVID-19. One entry per CDR3 protein, called by TCRdb with MiXCR from the 5' RACE reads. The sample has approximately 350,000 distinct CDR3 sequences, 13% to 15% seen once; the top ten hold roughly 22%. The sequencing input was PBMCs or a T cell subset sorted from them (not recorded which). All receptors derive from a man younger than 35 who had mild COVID-19 (a few samples of this study predate the infection). Cell type and time point are not known. Each CDR3 is given with its conserved first and last residue. A D gene is named only where the DNA matches it firmly. Clone size is shown for a subset of rows, as once, few, many or a class of expanded clone.

clone size	D gene	V gene	J gene	CDR3 DNA	CDR3 protein
.	TRBD2	TRBV10-3	TRBJ2-1	TGTGCCATCAGTCCGAGCGGGAGGGCCTCAAATGAGCAGTTCTTC	CAISPSGRASNEQFF
many	.	TRBV5-1	TRBJ1-1	TGCGCCAGCAGCAATTTACAGGAAAACACTGAAGCTTTCTTT	CASSNLQENTEAFF
.	TRBD1	TRBV5-1	TRBJ2-1	TGCGCCAGCAGCTTGGGGGGACAGAACAATGAGCAGTTCTTC	CASSLGGQNNEQFF
few	TRBD2	TRBV6-5	TRBJ2-7	TGTGCCAGCAGTTCCAGCGGGGGGACCCACGAGCAGTACTTC	CASSSSGGTHEQYF
few	.	TRBV29-1	TRBJ1-2	TGCAGCGTTGGGGGTCAGAGCCCTGGCTACACCTTC	CSVGGQSPGYTF
.	.	TRBV7-9	TRBJ1-1	TGTGCCAGCAGCCCGGGTGAAGCTTTCTTT	CASSPGEAFF
.	.	TRBV3-2	TRBJ2-5	TGTGCCAGCAGCCTCCGAGGGTGGGGCGCGGAGACCCAGTACTTC	CASSLRGWGAETQYF
.	TRBD1	TRBV2	TRBJ1-3	TGTGCCAGCAGTGAAGCCCGGGACAGAGGAAACACCATATATTTT	CASSEARDRGNTIYF
.	.	TRBV4-3	TRBJ1-4	TGCGCCAGCAGCCAAGACTGGTGGGGGGCGGATGAAAAACTGTTTTTT	CASSQDWWGADEKLFF
.	.	TRBV6-5	TRBJ2-7	TGTGCCAGCAGTTACTCGTCCCGGTCCGTCTACGAGCAGTACTTC	CASSYSSRSVYEQYF
.	.	TRBV15	TRBJ2-5	TGTGCCACCAGCTTTCAAGAGACCCAGTACTTC	CATSFQETQYF
.	.	TRBV3-1	TRBJ2-2	TGTGCCAGCAGCCAAAATTCGCCGCAGAACACCGGGGAGCTGTTTTTT	CASSQNSPQNTGELFF
.	TRBD2	TRBV7-6	TRBJ2-4	TGTGCCAGCAGCTTAGTTGGGGGGGACCAGTACTTC	CASSLVGGDQYF
.	.	TRBV12-3/TRBV12-4	TRBJ2-3	TGTGCCAGCAGTTTTGGGGGGGCCCCAGATACGCAGTATTTT	CASSFGGAPDTQYF
few	TRBD1	TRBV12-3/TRBV12-4	TRBJ2-4	TGTGCCAGCAGCACAAGACAGGGGAGTATTCGAAACATTCAGTACTTC	CASSTRQGSIRNIQYF
.	.	TRBV25-1	TRBJ2-3	TGTGCCAGCAGTGCCGCAGTACCAGATACGCAGTATTTT	CASSAAVPDTQYF
.	.	TRBV4-3	TRBJ2-3	TGCGCCAGCAGCCAAGATTTAGGCAGGGTCAGCACAGATACGCAGTATTTT	CASSQDLGRVSTDTQYF
few	.	TRBV5-1	TRBJ2-3	TGCGCCAGCAGCTTGGCCGGGCGGGCGATCACAGATACGCAGTATTTT	CASSLAGRAITDTQYF
few	TRBD1	TRBV27	TRBJ2-2	TGTGCCAGCAGTTGGGGACAGGGGTACACCGGGGAGCTGTTTTTT	CASSWGQGYTGELFF
many	.	TRBV20-1	TRBJ2-2	TGCAGTGCCTCGGGCCTCGCGAACACCGGGGAGCTGTTTTTT	CSASGLANTGELFF
.	TRBD2	TRBV11-2	TRBJ2-5	TGTGCCAGCAGCTTATCGGCTGCGGGGGGGGAAGAGACCCAGTACTTC	CASSLSAAGGEETQYF
.	.	TRBV7-2	TRBJ1-6	TGTGCCAGCAGCTTAATGGGGGAGTCACCCCTCCACTTT	CASSLMGESPLHF
.	.	TRBV5-1	TRBJ1-2	TGCGCCAGCAGCTCGACCATCCATGGCTACACCTTC	CASSSTIHGYTF
.	.	TRBV5-1	TRBJ1-4	TGCGCCAGCGGCGTCGGCTCGGCTAATGAAAAACTGTTTTTT	CASGVGSANEKLFF
few	.	TRBV6-5	TRBJ1-6	TGTGCCAGCAGTTACACGGGTAGCTCCTATAATTCACCCCTCCACTTT	CASSYTGSSYNSPLHF
.	TRBD1	TRBV9	TRBJ2-1	TGTGCCAGCAGCACCGGACAGGGGAGATACAATGAGCAGTTCTTC	CASSTGQGRYNEQFF
few	.	TRBV7-2	TRBJ1-6	TGTGCCAGCAGCCCAGGTCGGGACTATAATTCACCCCTCCACTTT	CASSPGRDYNSPLHF
many	TRBD1	TRBV20-1	TRBJ1-6	TGCAGTGCAACCGGGACAGGGCTCCTCTTATCACCCCTCCACTTT	CSATGTGLLLSPLHF
.	.	TRBV5-6	TRBJ1-6	TGTGCCAGCACCGTTGGTAATTCACCCCTCCACTTT	CASTVGNSPLHF
few	.	TRBV19	TRBJ2-5	TGTGCCAGTAGTCAAGGGCTTGCCTCGGAGACCCAGTACTTC	CASSQGLASETQYF
few	TRBD1	TRBV7-2	TRBJ1-2	TGTGCCAGCAGCTTAGTGCGGACAGGGGGTAGCTACACCTTC	CASSLVRTGGSYTF
.	.	TRBV20-1	TRBJ1-4	TGCAGTGCTAGAGATCAGCCCGGGGGGCCTAATTATGAAAAACTGTTTTTT	CSARDQPGGPNYEKLFF
.	.	TRBV27	TRBJ1-1	TGTGCCAGCAGTATCACCGGGGGGTACGCTGAAGCTTTCTTT	CASSITGGYAEAFF
few	.	TRBV3-1	TRBJ1-2	TGTGCCAGCAGCCCACGGGGAGGGACCTATGGCTACACCTTC	CASSPRGGTYGYTF
.	.	TRBV20-1	TRBJ1-2	TGCAGTGCTACCGAACAGGGAACCTATGGCTACACCTTC	CSATEQGTYGYTF
few	TRBD1	TRBV25-1	TRBJ1-2	TGTGCCAGCTCCAGGCCCGGGGACAGGGGTTATGGCTACACCTTC	CASSRPGDRGYGYTF
few	.	TRBV7-2	TRBJ2-6	TGTGCCAGCAGGTCAACCTTAGACAGAAGCTCTGGGGCCAACGTCCTGACTTTC	CASRSTLDRSSGANVLTF
.	TRBD1	TRBV3-1	TRBJ1-6	TGTGCCAGCAGCCAGACCGGGACAGGGGGAGCACCCCTCCACTTT	CASSQTGTGGAPLHF
.	.	TRBV27	TRBJ1-2	TGTGCCAGCAGTTTTGGCGGCGTTGCGGGCTACACCTTC	CASSFGGVAGYTF
few	TRBD2	TRBV2	TRBJ2-5	TGTGCCAGCAGGAGGGGACTAGCGGAGACCCAGTACTTC	CASRRGLAETQYF
.	.	TRBV5-6	TRBJ1-3	TGTGCCAGCAGCTTGCAGATCGGAAACACCATATATTTT	CASSLQIGNTIYF
.	.	TRBV28	TRBJ1-5	TGTGCCAGCAGTCCATCTGCGTGGCAGAACAATCAGCCCCAGCATTTT	CASSPSAWQNNQPQHF
.	.	TRBV7-2	TRBJ2-2	TGTGCCAGCAGCATGGACCGTGCCGGGGAGCTGTTTTTT	CASSMDRAGELFF
once	TRBD2	TRBV10-2	TRBJ2-5	TGCGCCACCCGGACTAGCGGGGGGGAGTACCAAGAGACCCAGTACTTC	CATRTSGGEYQETQYF
.	.	TRBV4-3	TRBJ2-3	TGCGCCAGCAGGAAGAGCGGGTCAGATACGCAGTATTTT	CASRKSGSDTQYF
.	TRBD1	TRBV27	TRBJ1-6	TGTGCCAGCAGTTTGGACAGGGCGAGGGATAATTCACCCCTCCACTTT	CASSLDRARDNSPLHF
.	.	TRBV14	TRBJ1-1	TGTGCCAGCAGCCCCGGGGGCGGCCTCCCTGAAGCTTTCTTT	CASSPGGGLPEAFF
few	.	TRBV3-1	TRBJ2-3	TGTGCCAGCAGCCAAGCGGGGCAGGGCACAGATACGCAGTATTTT	CASSQAGQGTDTQYF
.	.	TRBV10-3	TRBJ2-2	TGTGCCGGACGACAGGATTACACCGGGGAGCTGTTTTTT	CAGRQDYTGELFF
few	.	TRBV7-9	TRBJ1-4	TGTGCCAGCAGACCAGGGGAACGAGAAAAACTGTTTTTT	CASRPGEREKLFF
few	.	TRBV7-8	TRBJ2-2	TGTGCCAGCAGCGTGACAGAGGCAGATTACACCGGGGAGCTGTTTTTT	CASSVTEADYTGELFF
.	.	TRBV7-6	TRBJ2-1	TGTGCCAGCAGCTTATCAGTATCGGGGAGTGAGCGGTTCTTC	CASSLSVSGSERFF